These 3 T cell receptor beta chains originate from one sample sequenced in a study of control samples from healthy donors and cancer patients (dated by TCRdb to the early 2020s). The library was generated by the immunoSEQ multiplex PCR assay. Sourced from immuneACCESS, this table was stored by TCRdb with only in-frame sequences that have V and J called. A share of the clones is absent; for the studies checked, an unresolved V gene accounts for under half, and the remainder has no known explanation. This sample has tens of thousands of clones in its table, and about 89% of those were observed once. The biggest ten clones account for 9% to 10% of the sample. Sequencing was carried out using PBMCs. These receptor sequences come from a woman aged 45-60 years with colorectal cancer.

The rearrangement uses TRBV21-1 and TRBJ2-3; the table assigns TRBD1, which was not confirmed against the DNA. TRBV21-1 is annotated as a pseudogene. This CDR3 region has 13 residues. The CDR3: CASSKGKGQGGHF. The CDR3, as DNA: TGTGCCAGCAGCAAAGGGAAGGGACAGGGGGGGCATTTT.

This clone was counted a single time. V and J are TRBV2 and TRBJ2-5; 7 bases are shared with TRBD1. J gave up 4 bases and V 6 bases, and 11 bases lay outside the gene matches. The germline V gene encodes CDR1 SNHLY and CDR2 FYNNEI. The CDR3 is 15 amino acids. For the CDR3, the DNA is TGTGCCAGCAGCTTTATGACAGGGCAAGGAGAGACCCAGTACTTC. It specifies CASSFMTGQGETQYF.

The chain couples TRBV27 to TRBJ1-1; perhaps TRBD1 as D (5 bases). The germline V gene encodes CDR1 MNHEY and CDR2 SMNVEV (reference sequence). The CDR3 is 14 amino acids. Trimming pared 3 bases from V and 5 bases from J, leaving 13 bases between. CDR3 in DNA: TGTGCCAGCAGTTTTGGGGGGAGAGGTACTGAAGCTTTCTTT. Amino acids: CASSFGGRGTEAFF.